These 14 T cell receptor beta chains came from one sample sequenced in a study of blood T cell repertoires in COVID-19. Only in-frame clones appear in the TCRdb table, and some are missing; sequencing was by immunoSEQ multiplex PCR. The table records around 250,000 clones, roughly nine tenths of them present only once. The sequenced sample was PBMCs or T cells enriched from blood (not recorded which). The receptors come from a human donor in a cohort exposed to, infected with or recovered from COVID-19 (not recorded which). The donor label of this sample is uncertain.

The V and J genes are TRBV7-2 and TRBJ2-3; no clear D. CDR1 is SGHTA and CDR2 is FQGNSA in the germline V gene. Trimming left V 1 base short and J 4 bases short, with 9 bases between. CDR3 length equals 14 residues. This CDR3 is CASSLGLFSDTQYF. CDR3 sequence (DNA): TGTGCCAGCAGCTTAGGACTGTTCTCAGATACGCAGTATTTT.

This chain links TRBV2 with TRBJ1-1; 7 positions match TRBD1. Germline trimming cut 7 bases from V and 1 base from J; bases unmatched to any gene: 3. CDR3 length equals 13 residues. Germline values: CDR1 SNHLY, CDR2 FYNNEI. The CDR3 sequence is CASTTGENTEAFF. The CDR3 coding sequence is TGTGCCAGCACCACAGGGGAGAACACTGAAGCTTTCTTT.

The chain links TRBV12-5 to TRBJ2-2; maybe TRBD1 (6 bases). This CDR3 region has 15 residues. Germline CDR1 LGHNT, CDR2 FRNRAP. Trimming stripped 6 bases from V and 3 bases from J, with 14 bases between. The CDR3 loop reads CASGPGQFDTGELFF. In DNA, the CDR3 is TGTGCTAGTGGCCCCGGACAGTTCGACACCGGGGAGCTGTTTTTT.

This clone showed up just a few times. The CDR3, as DNA: TGCGCCAGCAGCTCCACCTACGAGCAGTACTTC. This sequence encodes CASSSTYEQYF. The chain employs TRBV5-1 and TRBJ2-7; D is uncertain. The germline V gene has CDR1 SGHRS and CDR2 YFSETQ. With 3 bases removed from V and 2 bases from J, the gap between germline ends came to 3 bases. The CDR3 is 11 amino acids.

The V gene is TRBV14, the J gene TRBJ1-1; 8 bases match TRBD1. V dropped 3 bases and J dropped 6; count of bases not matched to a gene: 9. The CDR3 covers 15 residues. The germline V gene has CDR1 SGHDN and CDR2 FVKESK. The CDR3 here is CASSQEHRGLAEAFF. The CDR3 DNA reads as TGTGCCAGCAGCCAGGAACACAGGGGGTTGGCTGAAGCTTTCTTT.

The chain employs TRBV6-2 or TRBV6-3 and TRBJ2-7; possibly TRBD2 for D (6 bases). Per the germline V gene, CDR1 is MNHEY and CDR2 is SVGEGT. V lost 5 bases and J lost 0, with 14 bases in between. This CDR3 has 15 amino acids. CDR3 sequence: CASSPGLRSSYEQYF. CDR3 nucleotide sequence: TGTGCCAGCAGTCCGGGACTCAGGAGCTCCTACGAGCAGTACTTC.

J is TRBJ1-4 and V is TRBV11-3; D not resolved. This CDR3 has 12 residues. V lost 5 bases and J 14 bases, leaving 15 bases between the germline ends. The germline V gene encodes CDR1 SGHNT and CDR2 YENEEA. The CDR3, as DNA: TGTGCCAGCAGCCTCCACAACCCTAGCCTGTTTTTT. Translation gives CASSLHNPSLFF.

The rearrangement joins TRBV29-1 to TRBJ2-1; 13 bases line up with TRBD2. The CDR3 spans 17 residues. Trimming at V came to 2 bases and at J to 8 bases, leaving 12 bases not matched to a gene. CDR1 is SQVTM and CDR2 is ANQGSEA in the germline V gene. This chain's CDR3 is CSVENPTSGGLHDEQFF. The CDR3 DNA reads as TGCAGCGTTGAAAATCCGACTAGCGGGGGGCTCCACGATGAGCAGTTCTTC.

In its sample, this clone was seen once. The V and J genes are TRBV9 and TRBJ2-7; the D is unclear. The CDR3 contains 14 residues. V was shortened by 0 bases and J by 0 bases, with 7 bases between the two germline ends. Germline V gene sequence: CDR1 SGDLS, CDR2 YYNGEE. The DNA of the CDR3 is TGTGCCAGCAGCGTAGCCTCGGGCTCCTACGAGCAGTACTTC. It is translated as CASSVASGSYEQYF.

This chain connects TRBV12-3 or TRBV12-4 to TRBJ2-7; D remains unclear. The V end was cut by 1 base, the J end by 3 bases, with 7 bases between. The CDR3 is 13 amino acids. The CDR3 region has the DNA TGTGCCAGCAGTTTAGACAGTGGCTACGAGCAGTACTTC. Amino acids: CASSLDSGYEQYF.

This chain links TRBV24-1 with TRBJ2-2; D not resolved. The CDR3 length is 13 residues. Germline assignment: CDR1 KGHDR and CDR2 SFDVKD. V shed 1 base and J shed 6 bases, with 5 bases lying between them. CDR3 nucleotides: TGTGCCACCAGTGATTTTAGTCCCGGGGAGCTGTTTTTT. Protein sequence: CATSDFSPGELFF.

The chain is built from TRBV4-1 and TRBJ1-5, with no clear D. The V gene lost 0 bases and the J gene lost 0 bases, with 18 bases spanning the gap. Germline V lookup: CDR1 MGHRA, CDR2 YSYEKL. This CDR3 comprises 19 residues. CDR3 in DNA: TGCGCCAGCAGCCAAGATCGAGGGCCCAGAGAGGATAGCAATCAGCCCCAGCATTTT. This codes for CASSQDRGPREDSNQPQHF.

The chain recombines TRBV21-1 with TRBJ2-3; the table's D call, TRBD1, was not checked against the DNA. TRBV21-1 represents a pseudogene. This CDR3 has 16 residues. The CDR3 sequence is CASSTAGDRYPDTQYF. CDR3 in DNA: TGTGCCAGCAGCACGGCCGGGGACAGGTATCCTGATACGCAGTATTTT.

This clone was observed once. CDR3 residues: CASSQGINYEQYF. The CDR3 region has the DNA TGTGCCAGCAGCCAGGGTATCAACTACGAGCAGTACTTC. The chain is built from TRBV27 and TRBJ2-7; D possibly corresponds to TRBD1 (5 bases). The CDR3 covers 13 residues. V lost 6 bases, J lost 3 bases, and 12 bases lay in between. CDR1 and CDR2 (germline): MNHEY, SMNVEV (reference sequence).